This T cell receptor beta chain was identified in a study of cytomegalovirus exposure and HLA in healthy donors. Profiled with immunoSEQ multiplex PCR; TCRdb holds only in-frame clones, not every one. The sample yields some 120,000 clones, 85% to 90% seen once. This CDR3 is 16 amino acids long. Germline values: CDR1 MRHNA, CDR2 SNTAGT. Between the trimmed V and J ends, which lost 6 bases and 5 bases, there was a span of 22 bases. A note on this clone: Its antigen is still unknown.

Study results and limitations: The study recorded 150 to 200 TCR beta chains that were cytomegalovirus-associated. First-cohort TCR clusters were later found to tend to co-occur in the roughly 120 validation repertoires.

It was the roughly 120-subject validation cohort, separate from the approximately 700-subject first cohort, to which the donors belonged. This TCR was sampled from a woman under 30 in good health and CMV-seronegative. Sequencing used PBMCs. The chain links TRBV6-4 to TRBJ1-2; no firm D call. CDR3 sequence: CASSGISGLPSYGYTF. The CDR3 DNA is TGTGCCAGCAGCGGAATCAGCGGGCTGCCCTCTTATGGCTACACCTTC.